The clone carrying this T cell receptor beta chain showed up just once. What it binds is unknown. CDR3 length: 16 amino acids. V lost 1 base and J 5 bases, leaving 16 bases between the germline ends. Germline lookup yields CDR1 SEHNR and CDR2 FQNEAQ (reference sequence). 60 Vbeta and 13 Jbeta primers were used in PCR. Assay used: immunoSEQ multiplex PCR; TCRdb lists only in-frame clones, some missing. The sample yields about 150,000 clones, about 81% seen once. The source of the sample is a study of cytomegalovirus exposure and HLA in healthy donors. Study results and limitations: A prior analysis recorded that most TCR beta V segments were productive about 90% or about 30% of the time. A later analysis associated 15,000 to 20,000 TCR beta sequences with HLA alleles at a 0.05 false discovery rate. CMV antigen specificity of three CMV-associated chains was confirmed in vitro.

The source of this sequence is a man under 40 in good health and CMV-seronegative. The J gene is TRBJ2-3, the V gene TRBV7-9; D uncertain. The sample comprised PBMCs. The CDR3 here is CASSLETARLGDTQYF. In DNA, the CDR3 is TGTGCCAGCAGCTTAGAAACGGCCCGACTTGGAGATACGCAGTATTTT.